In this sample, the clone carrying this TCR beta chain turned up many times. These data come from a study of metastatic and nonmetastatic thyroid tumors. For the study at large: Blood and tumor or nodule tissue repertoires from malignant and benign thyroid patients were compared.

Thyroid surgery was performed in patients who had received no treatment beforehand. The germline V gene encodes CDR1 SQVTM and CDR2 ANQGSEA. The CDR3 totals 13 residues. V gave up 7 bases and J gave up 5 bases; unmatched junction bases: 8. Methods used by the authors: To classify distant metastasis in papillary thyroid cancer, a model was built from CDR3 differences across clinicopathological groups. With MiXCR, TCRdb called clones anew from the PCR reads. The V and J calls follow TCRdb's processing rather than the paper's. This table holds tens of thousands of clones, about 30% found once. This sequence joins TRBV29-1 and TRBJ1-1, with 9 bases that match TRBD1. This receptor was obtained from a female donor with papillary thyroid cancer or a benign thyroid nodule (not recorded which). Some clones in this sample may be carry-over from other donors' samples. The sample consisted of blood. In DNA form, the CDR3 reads TGCAGCGCCCGGACAGGGGCTAATACTGAAGCTTTCTTT. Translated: CSARTGANTEAFF. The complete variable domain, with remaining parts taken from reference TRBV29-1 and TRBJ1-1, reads SAVISQKPSRDICQRGTSLTIQCQVDSQVTMMFWYRQQPGQSLTLIATANQGSEATYESGFVIDKFPISRPNLTFSTLTVSNMSPEDSSIYLCSARTGANTEAFFGQGTRLTVV.